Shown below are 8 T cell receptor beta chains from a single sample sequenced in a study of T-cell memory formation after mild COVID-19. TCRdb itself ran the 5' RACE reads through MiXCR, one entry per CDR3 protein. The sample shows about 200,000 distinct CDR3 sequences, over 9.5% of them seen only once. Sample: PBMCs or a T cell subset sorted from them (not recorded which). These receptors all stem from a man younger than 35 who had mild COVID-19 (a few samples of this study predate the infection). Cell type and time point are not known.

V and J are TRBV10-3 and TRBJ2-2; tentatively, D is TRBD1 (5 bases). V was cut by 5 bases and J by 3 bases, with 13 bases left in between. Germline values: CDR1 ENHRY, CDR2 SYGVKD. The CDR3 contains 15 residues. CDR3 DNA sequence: TGTGCCATCAGTAATCAGGGCCCGGACACCGGGGAGCTGTTTTTT. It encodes CAISNQGPDTGELFF.

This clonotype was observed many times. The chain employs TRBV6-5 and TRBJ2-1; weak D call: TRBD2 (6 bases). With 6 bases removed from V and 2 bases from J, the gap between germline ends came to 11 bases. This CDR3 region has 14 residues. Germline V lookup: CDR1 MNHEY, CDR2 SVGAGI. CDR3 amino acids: CASSRDSAYNEQFF. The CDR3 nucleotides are TGTGCCAGCAGCCGGGACTCAGCCTACAATGAGCAGTTCTTC.

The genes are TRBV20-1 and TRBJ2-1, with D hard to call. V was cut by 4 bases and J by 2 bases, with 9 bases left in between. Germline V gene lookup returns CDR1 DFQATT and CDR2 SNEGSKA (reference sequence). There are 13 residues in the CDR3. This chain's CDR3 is CSAINRPYNEQFF. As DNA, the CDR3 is TGCAGTGCTATTAATCGACCCTACAATGAGCAGTTCTTC.

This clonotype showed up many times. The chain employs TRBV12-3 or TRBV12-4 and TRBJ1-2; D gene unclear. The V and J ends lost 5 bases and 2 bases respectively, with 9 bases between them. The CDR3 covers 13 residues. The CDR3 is CASSPSPNYGYTF. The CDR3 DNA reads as TGTGCCAGCAGTCCTAGTCCCAACTATGGCTACACCTTC.

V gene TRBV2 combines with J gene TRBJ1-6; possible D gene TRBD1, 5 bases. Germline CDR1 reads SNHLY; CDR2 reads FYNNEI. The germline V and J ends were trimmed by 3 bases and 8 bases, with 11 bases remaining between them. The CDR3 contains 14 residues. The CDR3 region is CASSDRRGHSPLHF. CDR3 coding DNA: TGTGCCAGCAGTGACAGGCGGGGCCATTCACCCCTCCACTTT.

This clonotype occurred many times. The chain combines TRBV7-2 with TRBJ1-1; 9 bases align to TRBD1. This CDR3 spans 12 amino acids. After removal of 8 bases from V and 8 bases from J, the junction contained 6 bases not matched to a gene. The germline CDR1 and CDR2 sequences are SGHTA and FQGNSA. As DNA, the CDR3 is TGTGCCAGCGGCCGGGACAGGGAGGAAGCTTTCTTT. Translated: CASGRDREEAFF.

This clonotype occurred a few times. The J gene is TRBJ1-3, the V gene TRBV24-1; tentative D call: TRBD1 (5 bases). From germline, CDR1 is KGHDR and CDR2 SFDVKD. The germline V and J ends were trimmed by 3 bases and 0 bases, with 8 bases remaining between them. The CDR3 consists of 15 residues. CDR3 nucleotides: TGTGCCACCAGTGATGCAAGGGGCTCTGGAAACACCATATATTTT. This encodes CATSDARGSGNTIYF.

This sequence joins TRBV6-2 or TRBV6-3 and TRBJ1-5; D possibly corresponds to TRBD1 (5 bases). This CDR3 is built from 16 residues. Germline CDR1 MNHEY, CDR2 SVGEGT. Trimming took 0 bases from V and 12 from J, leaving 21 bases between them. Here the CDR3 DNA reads TGTGCCAGCAGTTACTCGGGGCCGGAGGAATCAAAGCACCAGCATTTT. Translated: CASSYSGPEESKHQHF.